Shown below are 19 T cell receptor beta chains from a single sample sequenced in a study of response to subunit inactivated influenza vaccine. One entry per CDR3 protein, called by TCRdb with MiXCR from the RT-PCR reads. The table has just under 250,000 distinct CDR3 sequences, roughly an eighth seen once. The source material was non-naive T cells sorted from PBMCs, sampled roughly 15 days before vaccination. These receptors were collected from a man aged 45 to 65 who received an inactivated influenza vaccine.

This clonotype was seen repeatedly, ten times or more. The rearrangement uses TRBV16 and TRBJ2-5, with D possibly matching TRBD2 (6 bases). The CDR3 contains 15 residues. Per germline, CDR1 KGHSY and CDR2 FQNENV. V was shortened by 0 bases and J by 4 bases, with 12 bases between the two germline ends. CDR3 sequence: CASSQSRYSGETQYF. Here the CDR3 DNA reads TGTGCCAGCAGCCAATCTCGCTATAGCGGAGAGACCCAGTACTTC.

CDR3 loop: CASSVDGTAMNTEAFF. The CDR3 region has the DNA TGTGCCAGCAGCGTAGATGGGACAGCTATGAACACTGAAGCTTTCTTT. The chain combines TRBV9 with TRBJ1-1; 7 bases match TRBD1. The V segment lost 0 bases and the J segment 0 bases; nucleotides outside the gene matches: 5. CDR1 is SGDLS and CDR2 is YYNGEE in the germline V gene. There are 16 residues in the CDR3.

The rearrangement joins TRBV20-1 to TRBJ2-3; 9 bases match TRBD1. V lost 3 bases and J lost 4; bases outside the gene matches: 8. Germline CDR1 is DFQATT and CDR2 is SNEGSKA (reference sequence). The CDR3 runs 15 residues. The CDR3 nucleotides are TGCAGTGCTAGTTCCGGACAGGGGTTGGCAGATACGCAGTATTTT. Translation: CSASSGQGLADTQYF.

The chain recombines TRBV7-9 with TRBJ1-1; D unclear. This CDR3 comprises 12 residues. The V end was cut by 5 bases, the J end by 4 bases, with 8 bases between. The germline CDR1 and CDR2 sequences are SEHNR and FQNEAQ (reference sequence). The CDR3 DNA follows: TGTGCCAGCAGCCAGAGGAGCACTGAAGCTTTCTTT. This encodes CASSQRSTEAFF. Together with reference TRBV7-9 and TRBJ1-1, the CDR3 gives the full variable domain: DTGVSQNPRHKITKRGQNVTFRCDPISEHNRLYWYRQTLGQGPEFLTYFQNEAQLEKSRLLSDRFSAERPKGSFSTLEIQRTEQGDSAMYLCASSQRSTEAFFGQGTRLTVV.

This clonotype has just a few counts. The chain combines TRBV7-2 with TRBJ2-5; 8 bases match TRBD2. The V and J ends lost 3 bases and 9 bases, in that order; junction bases with no gene match: 6. This CDR3 contains 13 residues. The V gene's germline CDR1 is SGHTA and CDR2 FQGNSA. The CDR3, as DNA: TGTGCCAGCAGCTTGGGACTAGATTGGGCCCAGTACTTC. Translation: CASSLGLDWAQYF.

This clonotype was recorded at least ten times. The chain combines TRBV20-1 with TRBJ1-5; D possibly corresponds to TRBD1 (6 bases). Germline V CDR1 and CDR2: DFQATT, SNEGSKA (reference sequence). V was clipped by 3 bases and J by 1 base, with 13 bases between them. This CDR3 has 15 residues. In DNA form, the CDR3 reads TGCAGTGCTAGCCCCGGGGGCCGGAGCAATCAGCCCCAGCATTTT. Amino acid sequence: CSASPGGRSNQPQHF.

This clonotype has just a few counts. The CDR3: CASSQGTPGQHMNTEAFF. The CDR3, as DNA: TGCGCCAGCAGCCAAGGCACTCCGGGACAGCACATGAACACTGAAGCTTTCTTT. The J gene is TRBJ1-1, the V gene TRBV4-3, with 7 bases that match TRBD1. Germline V gene data show CDR1 as LGHNA and CDR2 as YSLEER. The trim removed 1 base at V and 0 bases at J, leaving 11 bases unmatched. The CDR3 is 18 residues long.

CDR3 DNA: TGTGCCAGCAAACAGGGAGGTGAACACGAGCAGTACTTC. This codes for CASKQGGEHEQYF. This rearrangement joins TRBV6-2 or TRBV6-3 to TRBJ2-7; perhaps D is TRBD1 or TRBD2 (6 bases each). Germline V gives CDR1 MNHEY, CDR2 SVGEGT. This CDR3 region has 13 residues. V was clipped by 7 bases and J by 5 bases, with 15 bases between them.

This clonotype was observed a handful of times. The chain links TRBV6-5 to TRBJ2-3, with D maybe TRBD1 (6 bases). The CDR3 runs 15 residues. Per the germline V gene, CDR1 is MNHEY and CDR2 is SVGAGI. Trimming pared 0 bases from V and 4 bases from J, leaving 11 bases between. CDR3 loop: CASSYSGARADTQYF. The CDR3 nucleotides read TGTGCCAGCAGTTACTCGGGGGCGCGGGCAGATACGCAGTATTTT.

A few counts support this clonotype. The chain combines TRBV11-3 with TRBJ2-3; D not resolved. Germline values: CDR1 SGHNT, CDR2 YENEEA. The CDR3 runs to 14 residues. The V and J ends lost 4 bases and 1 base respectively, with 9 bases between them. The CDR3 spells CASSSLGRTDTQYF. CDR3 bases: TGTGCCAGCAGCTCCCTAGGCCGCACAGATACGCAGTATTTT.

This clonotype was counted at least ten times. CDR3: CASSLTAGQYEQYF. CDR3 nucleotide sequence: TGCGCCAGCAGCTTGACCGCGGGTCAGTACGAGCAGTACTTC. The J gene is TRBJ2-7, the V gene TRBV5-1, with D perhaps matching TRBD2 (5 bases). Germline V gene sequence: CDR1 SGHRS, CDR2 YFSETQ. The CDR3 has 14 residues. V was shortened by 1 base and J by 4 bases, with 12 bases between the two germline ends.

This chain joins TRBV28 and TRBJ2-1; 11 nucleotides match TRBD2. With V trimmed by 5 bases and J by 5 bases, 8 bases remained unmatched. This CDR3 is built from 16 residues. Germline values: CDR1 MDHEN, CDR2 SYDVKM. The CDR3 is CASSGLGLADHNEQFF. As DNA, the CDR3 is TGTGCCAGCAGTGGATTGGGACTAGCGGACCACAATGAGCAGTTCTTC.

This chain links TRBV6-2 or TRBV6-3 with TRBJ2-3; tentatively, D is TRBD1 (6 bases). This CDR3 contains 18 residues. The V end was cut by 0 bases, the J end by 0 bases, with 16 bases between. CDR1 is MNHEY, CDR2 SVGEGT, per germline. CDR3 in DNA: TGTGCCAGCAGTTACTCGAACTGGGGGCTACGGAGCACAGATACGCAGTATTTT. Encoded protein: CASSYSNWGLRSTDTQYF.

The V and J genes are TRBV6-5 and TRBJ2-4; no reliable D call. Trimming left V 4 bases short and J 9 bases short, with 16 bases between. Germline V gives CDR1 MNHEY, CDR2 SVGAGI. The CDR3 consists of 14 residues. The CDR3 loop is CASSSPALLGIQYF. The CDR3 bases are TGTGCCAGCAGTTCACCGGCTCTCTTAGGCATTCAGTACTTC.

This clonotype was detected only a few times. The rearrangement joins TRBV18 to TRBJ1-5; the D is unclear. Germline CDR1 KGHSH, CDR2 LQKENI. The CDR3 is 17 residues long. Deletions cut 2 bases from V and 1 base from J, with 15 bases between. In DNA form, the CDR3 reads TGTGCCAGCTCACCAAGGTCTTTGTGGGAAAGCAATCAGCCCCAGCATTTT. It encodes CASSPRSLWESNQPQHF.

The rearrangement uses TRBV20-1 and TRBJ1-1; D perhaps matches TRBD1 (5 bases). The CDR3 spans 11 residues. Looked up from germline, CDR1 is DFQATT and CDR2 is SNEGSKA (reference sequence). V was clipped by 5 bases and J by 8 bases, with 12 bases between them. The CDR3 here is CSALGPPEAFF. CDR3 nucleotides: TGCAGTGCTTTGGGGCCCCCGGAAGCTTTCTTT.

The chain is built from TRBV18 and TRBJ1-2; 7 bases are shared with TRBD1. The CDR3 is 15 amino acids. Germline assignment: CDR1 KGHSH and CDR2 LQKENI. V was pared by 0 bases and J by 4 bases, with 5 bases of the junction left unmatched. The CDR3 sequence is CASSPPGQLGYGYTF. CDR3 bases: TGTGCCAGCTCACCACCGGGACAGTTGGGCTATGGCTACACCTTC.

The V gene is TRBV4-3, the J gene TRBJ2-1; perhaps TRBD2 as D (6 bases). CDR1 is LGHNA, CDR2 YSLEER, per germline. This CDR3 has 16 amino acids. V gave up 1 base and J gave up 1 base, with 11 bases separating them. The CDR3 is CASSQGSGVSYNEQFF. The CDR3 bases are TGCGCCAGCAGCCAAGGATCGGGAGTTTCCTACAATGAGCAGTTCTTC.

This clonotype has only a few counts. The chain links TRBV4-1 to TRBJ2-7; 12 bases fit TRBD1. CDR1 and CDR2 (germline): MGHRA, YSYEKL. The trim removed 1 base at V and 6 bases at J, leaving 7 bases unmatched. The CDR3 contains 16 residues. The CDR3: CASSQAAGQGAFEQYF. Written as DNA, the CDR3 is TGCGCCAGCAGCCAAGCGGCGGGACAGGGGGCGTTCGAGCAGTACTTC.